This TCR beta chain is drawn from a study of blood T cell repertoires in COVID-19. Looked up from germline, CDR1 is MNHEY and CDR2 is SVGAGI. The CDR3 consists of 14 residues. V was pared by 8 bases and J by 6 bases, with 17 bases between. TCRdb keeps only in-frame clones here, not all; method: immunoSEQ multiplex PCR. The table lists some 150,000 clones, approximately 80% of them singletons. Specimen: peripheral blood. The chain is built from TRBV6-5 and TRBJ2-1; D might be TRBD2 (7 bases). This receptor was obtained from a woman of 80 years or more in a cohort sampled during active or convalescent COVID-19. This chain's CDR3 is CASSRFGGLNEQFF. The CDR3 coding sequence is TGTGCCAGCTCCCGATTCGGGGGGCTCAATGAGCAGTTCTTC.